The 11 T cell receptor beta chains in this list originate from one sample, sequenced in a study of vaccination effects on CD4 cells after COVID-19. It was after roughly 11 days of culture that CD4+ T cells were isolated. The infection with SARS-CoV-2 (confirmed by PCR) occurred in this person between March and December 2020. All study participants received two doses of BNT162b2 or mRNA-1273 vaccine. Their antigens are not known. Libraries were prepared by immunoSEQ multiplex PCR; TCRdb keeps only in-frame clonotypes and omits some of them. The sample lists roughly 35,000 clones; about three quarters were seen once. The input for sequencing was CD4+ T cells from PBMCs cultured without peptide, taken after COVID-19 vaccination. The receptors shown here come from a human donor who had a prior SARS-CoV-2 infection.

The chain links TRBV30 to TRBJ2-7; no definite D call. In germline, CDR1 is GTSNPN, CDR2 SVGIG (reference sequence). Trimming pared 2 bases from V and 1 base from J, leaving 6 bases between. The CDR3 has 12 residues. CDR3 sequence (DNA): TGTGCCTGGAGTCCTCGATCCTACGAGCAGTACTTC. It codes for CAWSPRSYEQYF.

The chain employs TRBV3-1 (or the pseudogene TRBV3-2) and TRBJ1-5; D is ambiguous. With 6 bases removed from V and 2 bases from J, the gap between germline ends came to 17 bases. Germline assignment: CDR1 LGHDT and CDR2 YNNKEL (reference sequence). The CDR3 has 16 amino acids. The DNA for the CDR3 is TGTGCCAGCAGTAGAGGGATGGGTTCGCGCAATCAGCCCCAGCATTTT. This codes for CASSRGMGSRNQPQHF.

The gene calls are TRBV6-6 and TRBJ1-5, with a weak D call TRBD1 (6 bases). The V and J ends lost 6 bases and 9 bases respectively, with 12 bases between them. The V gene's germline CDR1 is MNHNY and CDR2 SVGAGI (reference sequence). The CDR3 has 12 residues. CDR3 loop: CASSTGKAPQHF. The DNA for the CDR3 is TGTGCCAGCAGCACAGGGAAGGCGCCCCAGCATTTT.

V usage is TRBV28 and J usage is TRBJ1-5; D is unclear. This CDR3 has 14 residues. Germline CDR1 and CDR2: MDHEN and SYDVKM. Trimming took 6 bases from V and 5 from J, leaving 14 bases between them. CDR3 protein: CASREGFIDQPQHF. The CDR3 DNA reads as TGTGCCAGCAGGGAGGGTTTCATCGATCAGCCCCAGCATTTT.

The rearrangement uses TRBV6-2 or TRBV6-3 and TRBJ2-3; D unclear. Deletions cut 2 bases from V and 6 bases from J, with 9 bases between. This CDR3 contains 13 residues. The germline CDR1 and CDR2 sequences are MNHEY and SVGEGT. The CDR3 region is CASSYAGSDTQYF. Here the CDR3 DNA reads TGTGCCAGCAGTTACGCCGGGTCGGATACGCAGTATTTT.

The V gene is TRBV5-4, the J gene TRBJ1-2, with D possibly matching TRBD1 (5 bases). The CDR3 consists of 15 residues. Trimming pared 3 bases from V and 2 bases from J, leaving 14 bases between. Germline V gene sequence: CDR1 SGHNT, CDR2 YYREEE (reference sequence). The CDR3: CASSSGGYQNYGYTF. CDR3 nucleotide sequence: TGTGCCAGCAGCTCCGGGGGATACCAAAACTATGGCTACACCTTC.

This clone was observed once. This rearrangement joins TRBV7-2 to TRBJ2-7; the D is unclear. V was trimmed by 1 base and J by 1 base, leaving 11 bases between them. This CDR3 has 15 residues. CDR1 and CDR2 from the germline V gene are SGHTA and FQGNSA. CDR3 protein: CASSLGGVTSYEQYF. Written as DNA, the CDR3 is TGTGCCAGCAGCTTAGGTGGTGTCACGTCCTACGAGCAGTACTTC.

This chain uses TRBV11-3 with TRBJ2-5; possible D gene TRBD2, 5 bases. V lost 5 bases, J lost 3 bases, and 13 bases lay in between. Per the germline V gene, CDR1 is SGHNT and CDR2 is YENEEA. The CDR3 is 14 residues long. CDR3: CASSLKAEEETQYF. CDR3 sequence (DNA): TGTGCCAGCAGCCTTAAAGCGGAGGAAGAGACCCAGTACTTC.

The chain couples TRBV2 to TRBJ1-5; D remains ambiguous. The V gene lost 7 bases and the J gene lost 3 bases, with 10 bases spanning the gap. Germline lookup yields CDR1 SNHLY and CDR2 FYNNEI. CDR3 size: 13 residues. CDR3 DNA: TGTGCCAGCAACTCCCAAAACAATCAGCCCCAGCATTTT. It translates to CASNSQNNQPQHF.

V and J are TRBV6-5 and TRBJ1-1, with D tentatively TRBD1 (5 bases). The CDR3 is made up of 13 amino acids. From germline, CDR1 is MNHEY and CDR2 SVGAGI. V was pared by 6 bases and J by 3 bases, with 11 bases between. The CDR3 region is CASRWGRDTEAFF. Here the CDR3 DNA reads TGTGCCAGCAGGTGGGGGAGGGACACTGAAGCTTTCTTT.

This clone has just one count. The CDR3 spells CATSDKTEPLDTQYF. In nucleotides, the CDR3 is TGTGCCACCAGTGATAAGACAGAACCCCTAGATACGCAGTATTTT. J is TRBJ2-3 and V is TRBV24-1, with D perhaps TRBD1 (5 bases). The CDR3 totals 15 residues. Trimming shortened V by 3 bases and J by 5 bases, and 14 bases separated the two germline ends. Looked up from germline, CDR1 is KGHDR and CDR2 is SFDVKD.